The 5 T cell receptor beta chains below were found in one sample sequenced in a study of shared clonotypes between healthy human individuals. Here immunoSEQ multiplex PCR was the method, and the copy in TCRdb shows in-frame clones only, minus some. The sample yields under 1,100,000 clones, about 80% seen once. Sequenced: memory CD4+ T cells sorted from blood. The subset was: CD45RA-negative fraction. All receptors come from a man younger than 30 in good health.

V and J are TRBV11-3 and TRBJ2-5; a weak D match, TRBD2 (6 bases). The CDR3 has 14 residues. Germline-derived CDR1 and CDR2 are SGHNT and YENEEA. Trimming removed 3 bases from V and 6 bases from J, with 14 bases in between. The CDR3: CASSFAGSLKTQYF. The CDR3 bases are TGTGCCAGCAGCTTCGCGGGGTCCCTCAAGACCCAGTACTTC.

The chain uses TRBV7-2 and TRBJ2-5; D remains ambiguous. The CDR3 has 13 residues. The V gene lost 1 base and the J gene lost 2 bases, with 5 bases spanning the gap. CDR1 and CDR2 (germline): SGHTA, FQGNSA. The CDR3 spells CASSLVPQETQYF. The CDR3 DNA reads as TGTGCCAGCAGCTTAGTCCCGCAAGAGACCCAGTACTTC.

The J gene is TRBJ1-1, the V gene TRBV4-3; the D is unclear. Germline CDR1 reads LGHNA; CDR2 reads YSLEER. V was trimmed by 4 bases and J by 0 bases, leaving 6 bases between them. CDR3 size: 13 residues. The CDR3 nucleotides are TGCGCCAGCAGCCTCCGAGTGAACACTGAAGCTTTCTTT. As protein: CASSLRVNTEAFF.

The CDR3 sequence: CASNDEAVDNQPQHF. The CDR3 region has the DNA TGTGCCAGCAACGACGAGGCGGTGGACAATCAGCCCCAGCATTTT. The rearrangement joins TRBV2 to TRBJ1-5; D not certain. CDR3 length: 15 residues. From germline, CDR1 is SNHLY and CDR2 FYNNEI. Between the trimmed V and J ends, which lost 7 bases and 3 bases, there was a span of 16 bases.

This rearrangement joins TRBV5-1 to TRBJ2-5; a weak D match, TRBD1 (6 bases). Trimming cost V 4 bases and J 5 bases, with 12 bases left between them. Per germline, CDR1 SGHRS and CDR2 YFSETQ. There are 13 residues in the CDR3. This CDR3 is CASSPAQGETQYF. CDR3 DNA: TGCGCCAGCAGCCCGGCCCAGGGGGAGACCCAGTACTTC.